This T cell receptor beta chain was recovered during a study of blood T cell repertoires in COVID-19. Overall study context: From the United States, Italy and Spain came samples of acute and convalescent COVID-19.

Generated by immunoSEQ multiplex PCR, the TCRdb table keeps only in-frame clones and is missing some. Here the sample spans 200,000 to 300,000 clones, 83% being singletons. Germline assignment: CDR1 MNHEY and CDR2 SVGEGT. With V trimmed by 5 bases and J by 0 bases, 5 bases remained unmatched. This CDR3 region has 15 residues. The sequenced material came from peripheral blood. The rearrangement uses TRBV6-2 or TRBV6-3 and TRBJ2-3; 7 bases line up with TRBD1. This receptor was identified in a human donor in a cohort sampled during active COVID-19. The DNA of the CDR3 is TGTGCCAGCAGTCCGGACAGGACTAGCACAGATACGCAGTATTTT. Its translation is CASSPDRTSTDTQYF.